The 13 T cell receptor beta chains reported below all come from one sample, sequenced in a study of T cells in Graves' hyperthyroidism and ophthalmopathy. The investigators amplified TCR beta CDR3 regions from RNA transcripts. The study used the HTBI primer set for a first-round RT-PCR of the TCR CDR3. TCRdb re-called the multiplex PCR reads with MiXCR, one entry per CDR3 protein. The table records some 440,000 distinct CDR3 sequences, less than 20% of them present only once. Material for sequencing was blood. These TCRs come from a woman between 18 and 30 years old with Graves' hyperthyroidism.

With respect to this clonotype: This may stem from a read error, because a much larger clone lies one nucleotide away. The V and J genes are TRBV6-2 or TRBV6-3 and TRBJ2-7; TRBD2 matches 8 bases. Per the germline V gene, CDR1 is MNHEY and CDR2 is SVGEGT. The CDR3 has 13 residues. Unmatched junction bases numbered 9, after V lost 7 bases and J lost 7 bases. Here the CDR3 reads CASMGTRGSEQYF. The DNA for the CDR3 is TGTGCCAGCATGGGGACTAGAGGTAGTGAGCAGTACTTC.

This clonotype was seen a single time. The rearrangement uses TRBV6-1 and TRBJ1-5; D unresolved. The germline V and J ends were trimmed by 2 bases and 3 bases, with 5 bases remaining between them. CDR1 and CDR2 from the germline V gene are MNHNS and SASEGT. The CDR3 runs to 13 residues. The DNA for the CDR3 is TGTGCCAGCAGTGAATCCTACAATCAGCCCCAGCATTTT. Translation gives CASSESYNQPQHF.

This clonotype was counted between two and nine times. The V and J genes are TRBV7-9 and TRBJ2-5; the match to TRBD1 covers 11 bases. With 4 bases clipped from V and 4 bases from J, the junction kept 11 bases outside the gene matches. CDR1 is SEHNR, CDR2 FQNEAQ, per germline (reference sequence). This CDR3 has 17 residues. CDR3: CASSSSTRTGGRETQYF. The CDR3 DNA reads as TGTGCCAGCAGCTCCTCAACCAGGACAGGGGGCCGAGAGACCCAGTACTTC.

The CDR3 bases are TGTGCCAGCAGCTTCACGGGGGGGTTCACTGAAGCTTTCTTT. Translation: CASSFTGGFTEAFF. V usage is TRBV7-6 and J usage is TRBJ1-1; tentative D call: TRBD1 (5 bases). The CDR3 loop spans 14 amino acids. The V end was cut by 3 bases, the J end by 4 bases, with 12 bases between. Germline V gene sequence: CDR1 SGHVS, CDR2 FNYEAQ.

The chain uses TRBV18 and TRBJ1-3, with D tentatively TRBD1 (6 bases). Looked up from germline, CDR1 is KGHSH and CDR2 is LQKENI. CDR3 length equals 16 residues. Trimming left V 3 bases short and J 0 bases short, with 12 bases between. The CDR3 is CASSPGQPGSGNTIYF. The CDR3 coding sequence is TGTGCCAGCTCACCTGGACAGCCAGGCTCTGGAAACACCATATATTTT.

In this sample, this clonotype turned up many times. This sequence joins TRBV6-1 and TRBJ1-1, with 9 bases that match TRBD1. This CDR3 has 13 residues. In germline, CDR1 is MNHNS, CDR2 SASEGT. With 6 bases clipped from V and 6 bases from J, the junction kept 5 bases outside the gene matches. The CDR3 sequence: CASRGQGGSEAFF. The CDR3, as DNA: TGTGCCAGCAGGGGACAGGGAGGATCTGAAGCTTTCTTT.

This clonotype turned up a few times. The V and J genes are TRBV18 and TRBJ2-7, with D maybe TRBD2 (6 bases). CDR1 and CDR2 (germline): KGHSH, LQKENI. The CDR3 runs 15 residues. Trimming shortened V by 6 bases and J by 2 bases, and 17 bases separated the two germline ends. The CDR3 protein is CASSAGGWGAYEQYF. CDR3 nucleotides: TGTGCCAGCTCCGCCGGGGGATGGGGGGCCTACGAGCAGTACTTC.

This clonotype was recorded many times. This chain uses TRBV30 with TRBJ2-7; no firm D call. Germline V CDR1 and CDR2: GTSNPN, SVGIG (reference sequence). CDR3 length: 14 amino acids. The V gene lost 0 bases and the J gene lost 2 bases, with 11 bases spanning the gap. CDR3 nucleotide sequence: TGTGCCTGGAGTGTACTGAGGTACCCCTACGAGCAGTACTTC. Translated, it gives CAWSVLRYPYEQYF.

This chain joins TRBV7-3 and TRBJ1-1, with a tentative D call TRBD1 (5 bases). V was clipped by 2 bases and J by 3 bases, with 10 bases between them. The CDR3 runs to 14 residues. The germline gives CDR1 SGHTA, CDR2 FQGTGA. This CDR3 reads CASSLQGQYTEAFF. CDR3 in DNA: TGTGCCAGCAGCTTACAGGGTCAGTACACTGAAGCTTTCTTT.

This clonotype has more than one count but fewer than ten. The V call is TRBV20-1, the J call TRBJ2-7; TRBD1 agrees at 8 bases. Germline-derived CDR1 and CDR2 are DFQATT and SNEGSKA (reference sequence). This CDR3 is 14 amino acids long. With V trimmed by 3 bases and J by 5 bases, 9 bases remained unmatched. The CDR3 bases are TGCAGTGCTAGGTTAGGAGACAGGGGCAACGAGCAGTACTTC. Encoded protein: CSARLGDRGNEQYF.

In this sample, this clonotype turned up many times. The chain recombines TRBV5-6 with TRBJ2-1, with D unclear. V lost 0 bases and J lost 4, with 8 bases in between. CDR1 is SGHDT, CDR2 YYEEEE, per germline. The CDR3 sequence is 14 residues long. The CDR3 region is CASSLVELYNEQFF. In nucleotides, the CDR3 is TGTGCCAGCAGCTTGGTGGAGCTTTACAATGAGCAGTTCTTC.

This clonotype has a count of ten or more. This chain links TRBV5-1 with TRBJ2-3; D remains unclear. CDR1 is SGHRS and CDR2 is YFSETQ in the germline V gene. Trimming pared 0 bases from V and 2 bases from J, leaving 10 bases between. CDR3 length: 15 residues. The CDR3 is CASSLAGDHTDTQYF. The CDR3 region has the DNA TGCGCCAGCAGCTTGGCCGGAGACCACACAGATACGCAGTATTTT.

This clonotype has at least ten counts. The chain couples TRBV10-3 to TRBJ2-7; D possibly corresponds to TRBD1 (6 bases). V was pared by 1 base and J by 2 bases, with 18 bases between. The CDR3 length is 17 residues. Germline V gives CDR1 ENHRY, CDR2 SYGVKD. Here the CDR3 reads CAISEFPWGQGPYEQYF. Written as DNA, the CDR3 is TGTGCCATCAGTGAGTTCCCTTGGGGCCAGGGGCCCTACGAGCAGTACTTC.